The 2 T cell receptor beta chains below come from one sample, sequenced in a study of blood T cells in healthy people across ages. Primers used in a second PCR of about 6 to 11 cycles were a sample-barcoded 5' primer and a J-beta primer mix. TCRdb used MiXCR to reprocess the 5' RACE reads, holding one entry per CDR3 protein. The repertoire has about 680,000 distinct CDR3 sequences, around 48% of them found once; the top ten carry 25% to 35%. Sequencing was done on a sample of blood. All receptors derive from a woman aged 60-75 years in good health.

The chain joins TRBV19 to TRBJ2-3; 8 nucleotides match TRBD2. CDR1 and CDR2 (germline): LNHDA, SQIVND (reference sequence). The trim removed 5 bases at V and 3 bases at J, leaving 7 bases unmatched. CDR3 length: 15 amino acids. The DNA of the CDR3 is TGTGCCAGTAGTGTGGACGGCGGGGGGACAGATACGCAGTATTTT. Translation: CASSVDGGGTDTQYF.

The chain combines TRBV27 with TRBJ2-5; possibly TRBD2 for D (6 bases). The J call is in doubt because the DNA end fits TRBJ2-1 better. The CDR3 totals 14 residues. The V gene's germline CDR1 is MNHEY and CDR2 SMNVEV (reference sequence). The CDR3 reads CASSPGGGQETQFF. CDR3 in DNA: TGTGCCAGCAGTCCCGGGGGAGGTCAAGAGACCCAGTTCTTC.